The 28 T cell receptor beta chains below all came from one sample that was sequenced in a study of spatial heterogeneity in lung cancer. Via MiXCR, TCRdb re-called the 5' RACE reads, giving one row per CDR3 protein. The top ten clones hold around 4.3% of a sample with about 86,000 distinct CDR3 sequences, 10% to 15% of them seen once. Time point denoted: sample taken at primary tumor resection. Unsorted whole RNA of tumor, nontumor lung or frozen PBMC was sequenced. This sample comprised PBMCs, obtained at surgery. Every receptor here comes from a male donor with early-stage non-small cell lung cancer.

The table lists this clonotype with a few counts. The rearrangement links TRBV5-5 to TRBJ2-7; D tentatively reads TRBD1 or TRBD2 (5 bases each). The CDR3 has 15 amino acids. V gave up 3 bases and J gave up 3 bases, with 16 bases separating them. CDR1 is SGHKS, CDR2 YYEKEE, per germline (reference sequence). As DNA, the CDR3 is TGTGCCAGCAGCTCTGGGACCCCCTCTTACTACGAGCAGTACTTC. It translates to CASSSGTPSYYEQYF.

The sample holds many counts of this clonotype. The chain has TRBV20-1 and TRBJ1-1; maybe TRBD1 (6 bases). Germline V gene lookup returns CDR1 DFQATT and CDR2 SNEGSKA (reference sequence). V was clipped by 0 bases and J by 3 bases, with 14 bases between them. The CDR3 has 15 amino acids. The CDR3 sequence is CSARDRGAGDTEAFF. CDR3 nucleotides: TGCAGTGCTAGAGATCGGGGGGCAGGGGACACTGAAGCTTTCTTT.

The chain joins TRBV14 to TRBJ2-1; D may correspond to TRBD1 or TRBD2 (5 bases each). The CDR3 covers 14 residues. Trimming cost V 5 bases and J 9 bases, with 17 bases left between them. The germline V gene has CDR1 SGHDN and CDR2 FVKESK. The CDR3 DNA is TGTGCCAGCAGCACGCAGGGTTTTGGGGGTGAGCAGTTCTTC. Residues: CASSTQGFGGEQFF.

This clonotype appeared a few times. The chain joins TRBV5-1 to TRBJ2-3; 9 bases fit TRBD2. This CDR3 has 14 amino acids. The V gene's germline CDR1 is SGHRS and CDR2 YFSETQ. With V trimmed by 7 bases and J by 4 bases, 7 bases remained unmatched. In DNA form, the CDR3 reads TGCGCCAGCTCACTAGCGGGCGGAGCAGATACGCAGTATTTT. The encoded protein is CASSLAGGADTQYF.

The sample holds a few counts of this clonotype. V usage is TRBV4-1 and J usage is TRBJ2-3; the match to TRBD2 covers 13 bases. This CDR3 contains 15 residues. Germline CDR1 and CDR2: MGHRA and YSYEKL. V lost 4 bases, J lost 4 bases, and 2 bases stayed unmatched. The CDR3 coding sequence is TGCGCCAGCAGCCGAGGACTAGCGGGAGCAGATACGCAGTATTTT. Its translation: CASSRGLAGADTQYF.

This clonotype was counted only a few times. The CDR3 nucleotides are TGTGCCAGCAGACCAACAACCGGACTAGCGACAGATACGCAGTATTTT. It yields the protein CASRPTTGLATDTQYF. The chain combines TRBV3-1 with TRBJ2-3; 9 bases align to TRBD2. V was clipped by 6 bases and J by 3 bases; unmatched bases: 10. Germline loops: CDR1 LGHDT, CDR2 YNNKEL (reference sequence). This CDR3 spans 16 amino acids.

V and J are TRBV3-1 and TRBJ2-3; tentatively, D is TRBD1 (5 bases). V lost 2 bases to trimming and J lost 0 bases, with 12 bases between them. Germline V CDR1 and CDR2: LGHDT, YNNKEL (reference sequence). This CDR3 spans 16 amino acids. The CDR3 DNA reads TGTGCCAGCAGCCAAACGGAAGGGGCTAGCACAGATACGCAGTATTTT. It translates to CASSQTEGASTDTQYF.

This chain uses TRBV2 with TRBJ2-7; D may match TRBD1 or TRBD2 (5 bases each). This CDR3 is 13 amino acids long. Trimming left V 8 bases short and J 4 bases short, with 15 bases between. CDR1 SNHLY and CDR2 FYNNEI come from the germline V gene. The CDR3 DNA is TGTGCCAGCGGGGGTCCGTTCTCTTACGAGCAGTACTTC. It is translated as CASGGPFSYEQYF.

This clonotype was seen more than once but under ten times. The rearrangement joins TRBV28 to TRBJ2-3; D gene unclear. This CDR3 comprises 12 residues. CDR1 and CDR2 from the germline V gene are MDHEN and SYDVKM. Trimming stripped 2 bases from V and 9 bases from J, with 9 bases between. As DNA, the CDR3 is TGTGCCAGCAGTTTAGTTAGCCGGACGCAGTATTTT. Protein sequence: CASSLVSRTQYF.

A few counts support this clonotype. The chain links TRBV3-1 to TRBJ1-4; D perhaps matches TRBD1 (5 bases). The germline V and J ends were trimmed by 1 base and 3 bases, with 9 bases remaining between them. This CDR3 is built from 15 residues. The germline CDR1 and CDR2 sequences are LGHDT and YNNKEL (reference sequence). The CDR3 coding sequence is TGTGCCAGCAGCCAAGCCAGGGCCCCTAATGAAAAACTGTTTTTT. It translates to CASSQARAPNEKLFF.

The table lists this clonotype with a few counts. The gene calls are TRBV4-2 and TRBJ1-4, with D hard to call. Germline CDR1 reads LGHNA; CDR2 reads YNFKEQ. The CDR3 consists of 16 residues. Deletions cut 0 bases from V and 3 bases from J, with 11 bases between. The CDR3 bases are TGTGCCAGCAGCCAAGAGTGGACTGCTTCTAATGAAAAACTGTTTTTT. Amino acids: CASSQEWTASNEKLFF.

This clonotype has a handful of counts. The V gene is TRBV7-9, the J gene TRBJ2-7, with D uncertain. CDR1 SEHNR and CDR2 FQNEAQ come from the germline V gene (reference sequence). The CDR3 runs to 15 residues. Trimming removed 4 bases at V and 4 bases at J, with 17 bases between. CDR3 amino acids: CASSSLWEMGYEQYF. CDR3 nucleotide sequence: TGTGCCAGCAGCTCCCTCTGGGAAATGGGATACGAGCAGTACTTC.

The chain links TRBV19 to TRBJ1-5; D gene uncertain. CDR1 is LNHDA, CDR2 SQIVND, per germline (reference sequence). Trimming left V 4 bases short and J 2 bases short, with 6 bases between. The CDR3 has 13 amino acids. CDR3 sequence: CASSTTGNQPQHF. The CDR3 bases are TGTGCCAGTAGTACTACAGGCAATCAGCCCCAGCATTTT. The full variable domain, rest sourced from reference TRBV19 and TRBJ1-5, is DGGITQSPKYLFRKEGQNVTLSCEQNLNHDAMYWYRQDPGQGLRLIYYSQIVNDFQKGDIAEGYSVSREKKESFPLTVTSAQKNPTAFYLCASSTTGNQPQHFGDGTRLSIL.

The table lists this clonotype with a few counts. The chain couples TRBV7-3 to TRBJ2-2, with 10 bases lining up with TRBD2. Germline CDR1 and CDR2: SGHTA and FQGTGA. This CDR3 region has 16 residues. V gave up 5 bases and J gave up 1 base; unmatched junction bases: 4. CDR3 sequence reads: CASSPRTSGNTGELFF. The CDR3, as DNA: TGTGCCAGCAGCCCCCGGACTAGCGGGAACACCGGGGAGCTGTTTTTT.

This clonotype was seen many times. The V call is TRBV29-1, the J call TRBJ1-5; TRBD1 might be the D (5 bases). This CDR3 spans 11 amino acids. V lost 0 bases and J lost 15, with 12 bases in between. In germline, CDR1 is SQVTM, CDR2 ANQGSEA. The CDR3 loop reads CSVEEGGARHF. The CDR3 DNA is TGCAGCGTTGAAGAGGGGGGAGCGCGGCATTTT.

This clonotype was counted only a few times. The chain recombines TRBV20-1 with TRBJ1-1; perhaps TRBD1 as D (6 bases). In germline, CDR1 is DFQATT, CDR2 SNEGSKA (reference sequence). V was shortened by 5 bases and J by 0 bases, with 13 bases between the two germline ends. This CDR3 contains 14 residues. In DNA form, the CDR3 reads TGCAGTGCTCAGGAGGGGGACCTGAACACTGAAGCTTTCTTT. The encoded protein is CSAQEGDLNTEAFF.

Concerning this clonotype itself: Its ends do not fully match the called genes, so a read error is possible. The rearrangement uses TRBV11-1 and TRBJ1-1; 7 bases line up with TRBD1. This CDR3 is 14 amino acids long. Germline values: CDR1 SGHAT, CDR2 FQDESV (reference sequence). The CDR3 DNA reads TGTGCCAGCACCTTACCGGGACAGAACGAAGAAGCTTTCTTT. Its translation is CASTLPGQNEEAFF.

This clonotype was seen many times. The chain joins TRBV12-3 or TRBV12-4 to TRBJ1-5; D might be TRBD1 (5 bases). V lost 4 bases and J 4 bases, leaving 8 bases between the germline ends. The CDR3 is 13 residues long. CDR3: CASSWGGNQPQHF. CDR3 nucleotide sequence: TGTGCCAGCAGTTGGGGGGGTAATCAGCCCCAGCATTTT.

This rearrangement joins TRBV7-2 to TRBJ2-2, with D uncertain. CDR3 size: 12 residues. Germline loops: CDR1 SGHTA, CDR2 FQGNSA. Trimming took off 3 bases at V and 7 bases at J, with 6 bases between the two ends. The CDR3 DNA reads as TGTGCCAGCAGCTTCCGGGTCGGGGAGCTGTTTTTT. Translation: CASSFRVGELFF.

This clonotype has more than one count but fewer than ten. The rearrangement uses TRBV20-1 and TRBJ1-1; TRBD1 might be the D (5 bases). Germline V gives CDR1 DFQATT, CDR2 SNEGSKA (reference sequence). The V end was cut by 1 base, the J end by 6 bases, with 15 bases between. The CDR3 spans 14 residues. The CDR3 is CSARVRQGVAEAFF. The CDR3 coding sequence is TGCAGTGCTAGAGTGAGGCAGGGTGTGGCTGAAGCTTTCTTT.

This clonotype was counted between two and nine times. The rearrangement joins TRBV10-2 to TRBJ1-3; D uncertain. V was shortened by 3 bases and J by 4 bases, with 10 bases between the two germline ends. The V gene's germline CDR1 is WSHSY and CDR2 SAAADI. This CDR3 comprises 14 residues. CDR3 coding DNA: TGCGCCAGCAGTGATCCCTCTGGAGGAAACACCATATATTTT. Translating it yields CASSDPSGGNTIYF.

The V and J genes are TRBV2 and TRBJ2-3; D call uncertain. Trimming took off 1 base at V and 2 bases at J, with 4 bases between the two ends. Germline assignment: CDR1 SNHLY and CDR2 FYNNEI. This CDR3 is 13 amino acids long. Here the CDR3 reads CASSEDVTDTQYF. CDR3 nucleotides: TGTGCCAGCAGTGAAGATGTCACAGATACGCAGTATTTT.

This chain connects TRBV6-1 to TRBJ2-1, with TRBD2 identical over 9 bases. The CDR3 extends over 13 amino acids. Looked up from germline, CDR1 is MNHNS and CDR2 is SASEGT. Trimming removed 0 bases from V and 16 bases from J; junction bases left unmatched: 7. Written as DNA, the CDR3 is TGTGCCAGCAGTGAAGCGGGACTAGCCGTCCTCTTCTTC. Protein: CASSEAGLAVLFF.

The chain carries TRBV18 and TRBJ2-1; 11 bases line up with TRBD2. J gave up 0 bases and V 8 bases, and 6 bases lay outside the gene matches. This CDR3 is built from 16 residues. Germline V CDR1 and CDR2: KGHSH, LQKENI. The CDR3 loop reads CASLAGGLRSYNEQFF. The CDR3 DNA reads as TGTGCCAGCCTAGCGGGGGGACTCCGCTCCTACAATGAGCAGTTCTTC.

This clonotype was seen only a few times. This chain uses TRBV5-4 with TRBJ2-7, with 13 bases matching TRBD2. Germline V gives CDR1 SGHNT, CDR2 YYREEE (reference sequence). Trimming took 4 bases from V and 6 from J; bases not matched to a gene: 10. The CDR3 runs to 16 residues. The CDR3 nucleotides read TGTGCCAGCAGCCCTAGACTAGCGGGGGGTCCCTCCGAGCAGTACTTC. Protein product: CASSPRLAGGPSEQYF.

The rearrangement joins TRBV7-9 to TRBJ2-1, with D perhaps matching TRBD2 (6 bases). V lost 6 bases to trimming and J lost 5 bases, with 17 bases between them. CDR3 length: 15 amino acids. The germline V gene encodes CDR1 SEHNR and CDR2 FQNEAQ (reference sequence). The CDR3 sequence: CASRLPGDIDNEQFF. The DNA for the CDR3 is TGTGCCAGCAGGCTACCGGGAGACATTGACAATGAGCAGTTCTTC.

The chain couples TRBV2 to TRBJ1-1; D is ambiguous. The CDR3 is made up of 14 amino acids. CDR1 and CDR2 from the germline V gene are SNHLY and FYNNEI. V lost 1 base and J lost 5, with 11 bases in between. In DNA form, the CDR3 reads TGTGCCAGCAGTGAAGAGTCCGTTAGGACTGAAGCTTTCTTT. Translation: CASSEESVRTEAFF.

This clonotype has a handful of counts. The CDR3 reads CSVEGLGSSYNEQFF. The CDR3 bases are TGCAGCGTTGAAGGACTGGGGAGCTCCTACAATGAGCAGTTCTTC. The chain is built from TRBV29-1 and TRBJ2-1, with D possibly matching TRBD2 (5 bases). The CDR3 length is 15 residues. The V end lost 1 base, the J end lost 0 bases, and 10 bases lay between the germline ends. Looked up from germline, CDR1 is SQVTM and CDR2 is ANQGSEA.